What follows are 9 T cell receptor beta chains derived from one specimen sequenced in a study of T cell repertoires in cytomegalovirus infection. Each CDR3 protein gets one entry after TCRdb re-called the reads with MiXCR. The table records about 260,000 distinct CDR3 sequences, roughly 13% of them present only once. The sequenced material came from PBMCs. All receptors derive from a human donor in good health (CMV status not recorded). Some clones in this sample may be carry-over from other donors' samples.

The chain uses TRBV5-6 and TRBJ2-5, with D maybe TRBD2 (6 bases). The germline CDR1 and CDR2 sequences are SGHDT and YYEEEE. The V and J ends lost 4 bases and 10 bases respectively, with 17 bases between them. The CDR3 spans 13 residues. The CDR3 coding sequence is TGTGCCAGCAGCACCCGACGGCGCGGGGACCAGTACTTC. Its translation is CASSTRRRGDQYF.

This clonotype was seen many times. The junction differs from germline at one of its ends, possibly a read error. The chain recombines TRBV4-1 with TRBJ2-1; perhaps TRBD2 as D (6 bases). The CDR3 spans 14 residues. Per germline, CDR1 MGHRA and CDR2 YSYEKL. The CDR3 DNA is TGCGCCAGCAGCCATCGGGACTCCGACAATGAGCAGTTCTTC. The encoded protein is CASSHRDSDNEQFF.

This clonotype was found many times. V gene TRBV20-1 combines with J gene TRBJ1-1; TRBD1 aligns across 7 bases. Per germline, CDR1 DFQATT and CDR2 SNEGSKA (reference sequence). The CDR3 consists of 13 residues. V trimming: 3 bases; J trimming: 1 base; junction bases outside the gene matches: 2. Written as DNA, the CDR3 is TGCAGTGCTAGTAGGGGGCGGAACACTGAAGCTTTCTTT. Its protein is CSASRGRNTEAFF.

V and J are TRBV7-3 and TRBJ2-1; a possible D gene is TRBD2 (6 bases). Looked up from germline, CDR1 is SGHTA and CDR2 is FQGTGA. CDR3 size: 12 residues. V lost 5 bases and J lost 16, with 18 bases in between. CDR3 loop: CASSPTGTSLFF. The CDR3 DNA follows: TGTGCCAGCAGCCCCACCGGGACTTCTTTATTCTTC.

The V call is TRBV9, the J call TRBJ2-7; D gene unclear. This CDR3 comprises 16 residues. Germline values: CDR1 SGDLS, CDR2 YYNGEE. V was trimmed by 3 bases and J by 0 bases, leaving 16 bases between them. The CDR3 sequence is CASSARLDASSYEQYF. The DNA of the CDR3 is TGTGCCAGCAGCGCGCGATTGGACGCCAGCTCCTACGAGCAGTACTTC.

This chain connects TRBV29-1 to TRBJ2-7, with D uncertain. The CDR3 totals 14 residues. Germline CDR1 SQVTM, CDR2 ANQGSEA. The V and J ends lost 8 bases and 0 bases respectively, with 17 bases between them. CDR3 coding DNA: TGCAGCTACCGGCTATCAGCGAACTCCTACGAGCAGTACTTC. It specifies CSYRLSANSYEQYF.

V gene TRBV5-4 combines with J gene TRBJ1-2; the D is unclear. Germline loops: CDR1 SGHNT, CDR2 YYREEE (reference sequence). The CDR3 loop spans 13 amino acids. Between the trimmed V and J ends, which lost 6 bases and 8 bases, there was a span of 17 bases. The CDR3 region is CASTLSMREGYTF. The CDR3 DNA is TGTGCCAGCACCCTCAGTATGAGGGAAGGCTACACCTTC.

The rearrangement links TRBV2 to TRBJ1-1; a possible D gene is TRBD1 (5 bases). Deletions cut 2 bases from V and 5 bases from J, with 9 bases between. This CDR3 is built from 13 residues. Per the germline V gene, CDR1 is SNHLY and CDR2 is FYNNEI. The CDR3 reads CASSERGETEAFF. The CDR3 nucleotides are TGTGCCAGCAGTGAAAGGGGTGAGACTGAAGCTTTCTTT.

As for this clonotype: Germline and junction disagree at one end, which may indicate a read error. The CDR3, as DNA: TGTGCCAGCAGTTTCAGGAGGAACTATAGCTACACCTTC. Protein sequence: CASSFRRNYSYTF. The gene calls are TRBV28 and TRBJ1-2; D uncertain. CDR1 and CDR2 (germline): MDHEN, SYDVKM. CDR3 size: 13 residues.